The entry below describes one TCR beta chain. This sample is part of a study of blood T cell repertoires in COVID-19. Study context: T cells, B-cell-depleted T cells, or PBMCs supplied cDNA or gDNA.

Enrollment of patients from Seattle took place during active infection, with longitudinal follow-up. The length of the CDR3 is 16 residues. The V gene lost 6 bases and the J gene lost 0 bases, with 18 bases spanning the gap. Germline lookup yields CDR1 WSHSY and CDR2 SAAADI. Per the original data handling: Amplification with reference gene primers provided the estimates of nucleated cell counts. Sequencing was performed with immunoSEQ multiplex PCR; in TCRdb, only in-frame clones are kept and a portion is missing. Clone size and the V and J calls come from that table; the DNA yielded D and trimming. The sample shows tens of thousands of clones, about 90% of them seen only once.

The sequence was collected from a young man with COVID-19, enrolled during active disease. Source material: peripheral blood. The chain uses TRBV10-2 and TRBJ2-7; no definite D call. The CDR3 DNA is TGCGCCAGCAGCACCCCTGACACGTCGAGCTCCTACGAGCAGTACTTC. This encodes CASSTPDTSSSYEQYF.